Reported below is one T cell receptor beta chain. Its antigen remains unknown. The donors comprised healthy bone marrow donors. The CDR3 covers 16 residues. Per germline, CDR1 SGHRS and CDR2 YFSETQ. The V gene end was trimmed by 2 bases and the J gene end by 0 bases; junction bases not matched to a gene: 3. This specimen comes from a study of cytomegalovirus exposure and HLA in healthy donors. Overall study: T cells numbering about 179 million yielded 95 million to 140 million unique TCR beta sequences in an earlier analysis.

The study's findings and limits: Listed as cytomegalovirus-associated were roughly 180 TCR beta chains.

With 60 Vbeta and 13 Jbeta primers, the PCR was carried out. The method was immunoSEQ multiplex PCR; TCRdb's version includes in-frame clones alone and lacks a portion of them. Of under 85,000 clones listed, about 75% were seen once; the top ten hold 2.5% to 3.5%. Sequenced input: PBMCs. V usage is TRBV5-1 and J usage is TRBJ2-2, with 8 bases that match TRBD2. This TCR was recovered from a man aged 18-30 years in good health and CMV-seronegative. As DNA, the CDR3 is TGCGCCAGCAGCTTTAGCGGGAACGCGAACACCGGGGAGCTGTTTTTT. This sequence encodes CASSFSGNANTGELFF. Looking up the rest from reference TRBV5-1 and TRBJ2-2 gives the full variable domain: KAGVTQTPRYLIKTRGQQVTLSCSPISGHRSVSWYQQTPGQGLQFLFEYFSETQRNKGNFPGRFSGRQFSNSRSEMNVSTLELGDSALYLCASSFSGNANTGELFFGEGSRLTVL.